These 3 T cell receptor beta chains share one sample of origin, sequenced in a study of cytomegalovirus exposure and HLA in healthy donors. The PCR employed 60 Vbeta primers together with 13 Jbeta primers. Measured with immunoSEQ multiplex PCR; TCRdb has only the in-frame clones, and not every one. The sample gives roughly 120,000 clones, roughly 82% of which show up once; roughly 13% is in the top ten. Input material: PBMCs. Every receptor here comes from a woman aged 40 to 50 in good health and CMV-seropositive.

Written as DNA, the CDR3 is TGCAGCGTTCTCGACAGGGAAGCCTATGGCTACACCTTC. Protein: CSVLDREAYGYTF. The chain is built from TRBV29-1 and TRBJ1-2; 7 positions agree with TRBD1. CDR1 SQVTM and CDR2 ANQGSEA come from the germline V gene. The ends lost 5 bases at V and 4 bases at J; junction bases unmatched: 7. The length of the CDR3 is 13 residues.

This chain links TRBV2 with TRBJ2-7, with D possibly TRBD1 on 6 matching bases. The CDR3 runs to 15 residues. Germline CDR1 SNHLY, CDR2 FYNNEI. Trimming shortened V by 5 bases and J by 0 bases, and 14 bases separated the two germline ends. The chain's CDR3 is CASSLNRVPSYEQYF. For the CDR3, the DNA is TGTGCCAGCAGTTTAAACAGGGTCCCCTCCTACGAGCAGTACTTC.

This chain joins TRBV4-1 and TRBJ1-5, with a weak D call TRBD1 (6 bases). Per the germline V gene, CDR1 is MGHRA and CDR2 is YSYEKL. The CDR3 has 15 residues. Trimming cost V 5 bases and J 3 bases, with 14 bases left between them. The CDR3 protein is CASSFGQLNNQPQHF. The CDR3 DNA reads TGCGCCAGCAGCTTTGGACAGCTTAACAATCAGCCCCAGCATTTT.